The entry below describes one TCR beta chain. Its cognate antigen is unknown. These data belong to a study of identical twins. TCRdb recomputed calls from the 5' RACE reads with MiXCR, one row per CDR3 protein. The sample has about 520,000 distinct CDR3 sequences; less than 25% are singletons. The study's findings and limits: With abundant cord blood beta clonotypes, insertions were fewer; memory repertoires showed no such pattern. Those out-of-frame alpha sequences shared by twins showed an excess of low generation probability. In beta out-of-frame sequences, the excess sharing between twins was weaker.

The J segment lost 10 bases and the V segment lost 5 bases, leaving 13 bases of the junction unmatched. Germline CDR1 is SGHVS and CDR2 is FNYEAQ. The CDR3 is 15 residues long. These data are also associated with another study on T cells expressing NK-cell markers. This second report adds: Cells sorted as CD3+CD56+NKG2C+, CD3+CD56+NKG2C- and CD3+CD56-NKG2C+ T cells supplied the TCR beta repertoires.

V is TRBV7-6 and J is TRBJ2-1; 8 nucleotides agree with TRBD1. Sequenced: CD4+ T cells sorted from blood. The receptor was derived from a woman between 18 and 29 years old in good health. The CDR3 loop reads CASSPWTGIASEQFF. CDR3 in DNA: TGTGCCAGCAGCCCGTGGACAGGGATAGCGTCCGAGCAGTTCTTC. The entire variable domain, with the rest obtained from reference TRBV7-6 and TRBJ2-1, is as follows: GAGVSQSPRYKVTKRGQDVALRCDPISGHVSLYWYRQALGQGPEFLTYFNYEAQQDKSGLPNDRFSAERPEGSISTLTIQRTEQRDSAMYRCASSPWTGIASEQFFGPGTRLTVL.